Listed below are T cell receptor beta chains from one sample, sequenced in a study of blood T cell repertoires in COVID-19. The protocol was immunoSEQ multiplex PCR, while the TCRdb copy is restricted to in-frame clones and leaves out a portion. The sample lists under 300,000 clones; around 90% were seen once. The sample consisted of PBMCs or T cells enriched from blood (not recorded which). All receptors come from a woman aged 45-65 years who had recovered from COVID-19. The CDR3 runs from the conserved cysteine through the conserved F or W. A D gene is named only where the DNA matches it firmly. Clone sizes are given selectively: once, few, many, or a class where the clone is expanded.

clone_size | j_call | v_call | d_call | cdr3_aa | cdr3_nt
- | TRBJ2-1 | TRBV19 | - | CASSFRDTPKELQDEQFF | TGTGCCAGTAGTTTTCGGGATACTCCCAAGGAGCTCCAAGACGAGCAGTTCTTC
once | TRBJ2-5 | TRBV4-1 | TRBD2 | CASSRGTSGRAETQYF | TGCGCCAGCAGCCGAGGGACTAGCGGGAGGGCTGAGACCCAGTACTTC
- | TRBJ2-7 | TRBV4-1 | TRBD2 | CASSQRGGLAPLPSQYF | TGCGCCAGCAGCCAAAGAGGGGGACTAGCTCCTTTACCCTCGCAGTACTTC
- | TRBJ1-2 | TRBV5-4 | - | CASRPLGSNYGYTF | TGTGCCAGCAGGCCTCTCGGGAGTAACTATGGCTACACCTTC
- | TRBJ2-7 | TRBV6-5 | - | CASRLTGSYEQYF | TGTGCCAGCAGGCTAACAGGGTCCTACGAGCAGTACTTC
- | TRBJ2-2 | TRBV28 | TRBD2 | CASSFRGYKGSGITGELFF | TGTGCCAGCAGCTTCCGGGGGTACAAAGGGAGCGGGATTACCGGGGAGCTGTTTTTT
- | TRBJ1-4 | TRBV5-1 | TRBD1 | CASSRWDSPTNEKLFF | TGCGCCAGCAGCCGATGGGACAGCCCAACTAATGAAAAACTGTTTTTT
- | TRBJ1-1 | TRBV5-1 | - | CASSLESGIREAFF | TGCGCCAGCAGCTTGGAGTCCGGGATCCGCGAAGCTTTCTTT
- | TRBJ1-1 | TRBV23-1 | - | CLPTQAFF | TGCTTGCCAACACAAGCTTTCTTT
few | TRBJ2-7 | TRBV18 | TRBD1 | CASSRSLLGTGKYEQYF | TGTGCCAGCTCACGATCCCTTCTCGGGACAGGGAAATACGAGCAGTACTTC
- | TRBJ2-6 | TRBV28 | - | CASRLWAAGANVLTF | TGTGCCAGCAGGCTGTGGGCAGCTGGGGCCAACGTCCTGACTTTC
- | TRBJ1-2 | TRBV11-2 | - | CASSSQGYGYTF | TGTGCCAGCAGCTCGCAGGGATATGGCTACACCTTC
- | TRBJ2-1 | TRBV30 | TRBD2 | CAWSVRLAGGNEQFF | TGTGCCTGGAGTGTACGTCTAGCGGGAGGGAATGAGCAGTTCTTC
- | TRBJ1-2 | TRBV28 | - | CASSRNRADYGYTF | TGTGCCAGCAGCAGAAACAGGGCTGACTATGGCTACACCTTC
- | TRBJ2-5 | TRBV20-1 | TRBD2 | CSASISGRGRETQYF | TGCAGTGCTAGTATAAGCGGGAGGGGCAGGGAGACCCAGTACTTC
- | TRBJ2-5 | TRBV7-6 | TRBD2 | CASSSRLATETQYF | TGTGCCAGCAGCTCTCGACTAGCGACGGAGACCCAGTACTTC
- | TRBJ2-2 | TRBV5-6 | - | CASRTRALDTGELFF | TGTGCCAGCAGAACCAGGGCTTTAGACACCGGGGAGCTGTTTTTT
few | TRBJ2-1 | TRBV5-1 | TRBD2 | CASSQTTSGAGANEQFF | TGCGCCAGCAGCCAAACGACTAGCGGGGCCGGGGCCAATGAGCAGTTCTTC
few | TRBJ1-5 | TRBV19 | - | CASSIGQGLGQPQHF | TGTGCCAGTAGTATAGGACAAGGTCTTGGTCAGCCCCAGCATTTT
- | TRBJ1-1 | TRBV10-1 | TRBD1 | CASSESGTGVLGAFF | TGCGCCAGCAGTGAGTCCGGGACAGGGGTTCTCGGGGCTTTCTTT
once | TRBJ2-2 | TRBV9 | - | CASSAGLSGELFF | TGTGCCAGCAGCGCCGGACTCAGCGGGGAGCTGTTTTTT
- | TRBJ2-5 | TRBV19 | - | CASSGWGGRGETQYF | TGTGCCAGTAGCGGCTGGGGGGGCAGGGGAGAGACCCAGTACTTC
- | TRBJ2-2 | TRBV24-1 | - | CATSDGGTGELFF | TGTGCCACCAGTGATGGGGGGACCGGGGAGCTGTTTTTT
- | TRBJ2-3 | TRBV5-1 | TRBD2 | CASSLVAGPSGDTQYF | TGCGCCAGCAGCTTGGTAGCGGGGCCAAGTGGAGATACGCAGTATTTT
- | TRBJ2-5 | TRBV30 | TRBD2 | CAWSIGRGRGETQYF | TGTGCCTGGAGTATAGGTCGCGGGAGGGGGGAGACCCAGTACTTC
once | TRBJ1-6 | TRBV5-1 | - | CASSLAFDSPLHF | TGCGCCAGCAGCTTGGCCTTCGATTCACCCCTCCACTTT
- | TRBJ2-3 | TRBV19 | - | CASRGNSMNTDTQYF | TGTGCCAGTCGGGGTAACTCGATGAACACAGATACGCAGTATTTT
- | TRBJ2-1 | TRBV12-5 | - | CASGTPGSYNEQFF | TGTGCTAGTGGAACCCCGGGCTCCTACAATGAGCAGTTCTTC